This T cell receptor beta chain emerged from a study of blood T cell repertoires in COVID-19. Study context: PBMCs, B-cell-depleted T cells, or T cells provided the cDNA or gDNA that made up the material.

Germline V lookup: CDR1 MDHEN, CDR2 SYDVKM. Trimming left V 8 bases short and J 2 bases short, with 14 bases between. There are 14 residues in the CDR3. Original processing methods: Using reference gene primer amplification, nucleated cell counts were estimated. Generated by immunoSEQ multiplex PCR, the TCRdb table keeps only in-frame clones and is missing some. That table is the source of V, J and clone size, and D and trimming were worked out from the DNA. The top ten hold 10% to 15% of the sample, which has around 45,000 clones, roughly 90% seen once. Input material: peripheral blood. This sequence joins TRBV28 and TRBJ2-3; maybe TRBD1 (6 bases). This receptor was identified in a man aged 80 or over with acute or convalescent COVID-19. As DNA, the CDR3 is TGTGCCAGCCGAACCGGACAGATCACAGATACGCAGTATTTT. This encodes CASRTGQITDTQYF.